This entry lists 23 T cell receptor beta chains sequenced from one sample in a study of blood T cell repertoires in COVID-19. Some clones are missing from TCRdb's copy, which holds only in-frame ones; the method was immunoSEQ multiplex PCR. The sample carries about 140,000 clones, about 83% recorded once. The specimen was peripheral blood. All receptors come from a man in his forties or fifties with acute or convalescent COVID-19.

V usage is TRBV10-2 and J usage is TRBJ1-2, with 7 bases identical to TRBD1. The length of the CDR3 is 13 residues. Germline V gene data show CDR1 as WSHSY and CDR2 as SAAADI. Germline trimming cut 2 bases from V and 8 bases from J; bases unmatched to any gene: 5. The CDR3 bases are TGCGCCAGCAGTGAGGACAGGGATAACGGCTACACCTTC. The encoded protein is CASSEDRDNGYTF.

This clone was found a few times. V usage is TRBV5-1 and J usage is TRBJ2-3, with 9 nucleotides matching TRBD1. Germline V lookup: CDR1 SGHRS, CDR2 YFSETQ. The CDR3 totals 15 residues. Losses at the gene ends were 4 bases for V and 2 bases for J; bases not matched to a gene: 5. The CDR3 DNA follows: TGCGCCAGCAGCCACGGACAGGGGTACACAGATACGCAGTATTTT. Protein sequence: CASSHGQGYTDTQYF.

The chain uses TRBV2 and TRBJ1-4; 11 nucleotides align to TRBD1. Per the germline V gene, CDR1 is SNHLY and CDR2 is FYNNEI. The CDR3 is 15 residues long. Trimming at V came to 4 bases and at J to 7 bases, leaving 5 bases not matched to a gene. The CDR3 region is CASSATGTGGEKLFF. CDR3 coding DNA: TGTGCCAGCAGTGCAACCGGGACAGGGGGTGAAAAACTGTTTTTT.

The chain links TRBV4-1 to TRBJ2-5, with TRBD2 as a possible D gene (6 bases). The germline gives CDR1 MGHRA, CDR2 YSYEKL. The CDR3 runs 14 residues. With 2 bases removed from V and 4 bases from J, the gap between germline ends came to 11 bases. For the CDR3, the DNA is TGCGCCAGCAGCCAACCCGGGAGTATAGAGACCCAGTACTTC. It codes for CASSQPGSIETQYF.

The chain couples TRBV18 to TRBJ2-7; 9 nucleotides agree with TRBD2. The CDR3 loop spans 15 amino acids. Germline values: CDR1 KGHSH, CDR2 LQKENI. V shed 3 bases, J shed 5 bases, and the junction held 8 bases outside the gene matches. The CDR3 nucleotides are TGTGCCAGCTCACCGCTCGCGGGGGGGCCGGACGAGCAGTACTTC. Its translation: CASSPLAGGPDEQYF.

The CDR3: CASSFGQSNYGYTF. In DNA form, the CDR3 reads TGTGCCAGCAGCTTTGGACAATCAAACTATGGCTACACCTTC. The chain joins TRBV7-2 to TRBJ1-2, with D perhaps TRBD1 (5 bases). The CDR3 has 14 amino acids. Germline CDR1 SGHTA, CDR2 FQGNSA. The V gene lost 3 bases and the J gene lost 2 bases, with 10 bases spanning the gap.

CDR3 loop: CASRRDRGTEAFF. The CDR3 DNA sequence: TGTGCCAGCAGACGCGATAGGGGCACTGAAGCTTTCTTT. The rearrangement joins TRBV12-3 or TRBV12-4 to TRBJ1-1; the D gene is possibly TRBD1 (5 bases). With 6 bases removed from V and 4 bases from J, the gap between germline ends came to 12 bases. The CDR3 is made up of 13 amino acids.

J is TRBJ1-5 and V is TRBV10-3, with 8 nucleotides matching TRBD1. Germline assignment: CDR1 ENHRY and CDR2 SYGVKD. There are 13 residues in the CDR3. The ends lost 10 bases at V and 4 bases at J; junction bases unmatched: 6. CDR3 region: CATMDRENQPQHF. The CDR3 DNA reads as TGTGCCACCATGGACAGGGAGAATCAGCCCCAGCATTTT.

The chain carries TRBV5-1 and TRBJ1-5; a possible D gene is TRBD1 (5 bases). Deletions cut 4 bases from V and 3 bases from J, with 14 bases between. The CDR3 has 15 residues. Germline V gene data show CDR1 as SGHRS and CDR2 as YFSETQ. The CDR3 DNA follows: TGCGCCAGCAGCCCGGACGGGGGACTCAATCAGCCCCAGCATTTT. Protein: CASSPDGGLNQPQHF.

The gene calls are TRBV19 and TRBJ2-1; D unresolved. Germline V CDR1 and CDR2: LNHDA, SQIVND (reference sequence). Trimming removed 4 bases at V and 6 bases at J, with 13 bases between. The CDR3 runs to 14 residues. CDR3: CASSTLNMANEQFF. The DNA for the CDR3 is TGTGCCAGTAGTACCCTTAATATGGCCAATGAGCAGTTCTTC.

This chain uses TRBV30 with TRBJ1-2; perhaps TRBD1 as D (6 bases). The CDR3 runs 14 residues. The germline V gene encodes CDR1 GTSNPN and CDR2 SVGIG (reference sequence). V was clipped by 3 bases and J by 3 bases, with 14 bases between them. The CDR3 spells CAWSPVGGHYGYTF. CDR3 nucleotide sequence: TGTGCCTGGAGCCCCGTTGGGGGCCACTATGGCTACACCTTC. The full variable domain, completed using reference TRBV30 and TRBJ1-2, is SQTIHQWPATLVQPVGSPLSLECTVEGTSNPNLYWYRQAAGRGLQLLFYSVGIGQISSEVPQNLSASRPQDRQFILSSKKLLLSDSGFYLCAWSPVGGHYGYTFGSGTRLTVV.

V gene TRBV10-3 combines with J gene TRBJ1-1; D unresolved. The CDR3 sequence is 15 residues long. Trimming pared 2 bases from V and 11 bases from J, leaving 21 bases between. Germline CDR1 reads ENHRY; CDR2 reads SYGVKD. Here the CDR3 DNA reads TGTGCCATCAGTGAGGGAAATATTGGGCAGGCCGCGGCTTTCTTT. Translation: CAISEGNIGQAAAFF.

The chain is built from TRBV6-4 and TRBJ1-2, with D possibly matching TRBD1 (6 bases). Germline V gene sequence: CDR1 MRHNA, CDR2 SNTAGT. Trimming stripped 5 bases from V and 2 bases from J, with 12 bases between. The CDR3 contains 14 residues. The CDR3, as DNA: TGTGCCAGCAGTCCGGGACACTCAAACTATGGCTACACCTTC. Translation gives CASSPGHSNYGYTF.

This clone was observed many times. In DNA form, the CDR3 reads TGCGCCAGCAGCTTCGGCGGGGGTACTGGGGCCAACGTCCTGACTTTC. Protein product: CASSFGGGTGANVLTF. The chain couples TRBV5-1 to TRBJ2-6; 7 bases agree with TRBD2. The V and J ends lost 2 bases and 2 bases, in that order; junction bases with no gene match: 4. CDR1 SGHRS and CDR2 YFSETQ come from the germline V gene. This CDR3 spans 16 amino acids.

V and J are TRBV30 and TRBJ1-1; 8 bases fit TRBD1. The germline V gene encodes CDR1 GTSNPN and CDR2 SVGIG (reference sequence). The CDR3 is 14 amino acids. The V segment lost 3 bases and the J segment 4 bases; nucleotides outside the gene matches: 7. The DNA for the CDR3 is TGTGCCTGGAGCAGACAGGGGAGAGGCACTGAAGCTTTCTTT. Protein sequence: CAWSRQGRGTEAFF.

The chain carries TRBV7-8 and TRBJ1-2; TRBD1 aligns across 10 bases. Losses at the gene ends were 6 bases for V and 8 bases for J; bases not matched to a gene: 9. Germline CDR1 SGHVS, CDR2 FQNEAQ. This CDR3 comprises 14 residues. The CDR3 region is CASSRRGQGEGYTF. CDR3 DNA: TGTGCCAGCAGTCGAAGAGGACAGGGGGAAGGCTACACCTTC. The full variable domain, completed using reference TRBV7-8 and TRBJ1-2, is GAGVSQSPRYKVAKRGQDVALRCDPISGHVSLFWYQQALGQGPEFLTYFQNEAQLDKSGLPSDRFFAERPEGSVSTLKIQRTQQEDSAVYLCASSRRGQGEGYTFGSGTRLTVV.

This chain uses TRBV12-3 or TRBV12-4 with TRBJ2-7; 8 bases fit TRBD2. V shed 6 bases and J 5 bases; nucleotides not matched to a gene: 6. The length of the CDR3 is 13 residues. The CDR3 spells CASSSGGTDEQYF. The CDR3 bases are TGTGCCAGCAGCTCGGGGGGGACCGACGAGCAGTACTTC.

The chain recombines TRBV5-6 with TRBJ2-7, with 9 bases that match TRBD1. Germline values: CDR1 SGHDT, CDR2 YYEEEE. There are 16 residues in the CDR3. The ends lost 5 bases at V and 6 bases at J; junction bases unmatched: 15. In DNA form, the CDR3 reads TGTGCCAGCAGAGATAAGGGACAGGGATTTTATAGCGAGCAGTACGTC. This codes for CASRDKGQGFYSEQYV.

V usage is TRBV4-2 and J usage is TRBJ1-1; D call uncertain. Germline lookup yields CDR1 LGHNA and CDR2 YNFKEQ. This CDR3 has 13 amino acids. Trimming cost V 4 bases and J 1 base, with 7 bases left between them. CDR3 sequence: CASSRLWNTEAFF. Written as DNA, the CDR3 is TGTGCCAGCAGCCGGCTCTGGAACACTGAAGCTTTCTTT.

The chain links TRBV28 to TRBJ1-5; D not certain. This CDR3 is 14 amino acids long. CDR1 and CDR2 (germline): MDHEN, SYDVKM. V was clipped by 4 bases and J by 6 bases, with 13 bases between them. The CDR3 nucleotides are TGTGCCAGCAGTTCTCCCCGGCGCGGTCAGCCCCAGCATTTT. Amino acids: CASSSPRRGQPQHF. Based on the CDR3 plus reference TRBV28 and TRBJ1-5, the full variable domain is DVKVTQSSRYLVKRTGEKVFLECVQDMDHENMFWYRQDPGLGLRLIYFSYDVKMKEKGDIPEGYSVSREKKERFSLILESASTNQTSMYLCASSSPRRGQPQHFGDGTRLSIL.

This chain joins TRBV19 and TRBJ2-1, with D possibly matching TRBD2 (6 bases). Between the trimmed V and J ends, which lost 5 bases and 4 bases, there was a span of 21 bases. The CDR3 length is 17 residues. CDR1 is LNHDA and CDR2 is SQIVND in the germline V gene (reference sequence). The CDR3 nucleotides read TGTGCCAGTAGTTCCGCGGGGCGCTCACTTGGATACAATGAGCAGTTCTTC. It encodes CASSSAGRSLGYNEQFF.

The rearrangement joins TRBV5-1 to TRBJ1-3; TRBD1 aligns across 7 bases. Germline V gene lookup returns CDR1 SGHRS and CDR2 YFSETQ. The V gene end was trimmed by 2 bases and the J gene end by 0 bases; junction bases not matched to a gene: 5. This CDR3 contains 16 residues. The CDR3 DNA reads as TGCGCCAGCAGCTTAACCGGGACAGCCTCTGGAAACACCATATATTTT. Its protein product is CASSLTGTASGNTIYF.

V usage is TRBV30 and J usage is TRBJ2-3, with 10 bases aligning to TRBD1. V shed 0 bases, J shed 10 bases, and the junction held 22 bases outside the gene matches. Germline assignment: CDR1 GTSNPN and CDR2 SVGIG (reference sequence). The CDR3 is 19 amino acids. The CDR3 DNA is TGTGCCTGGAGTGTTACCCCATACTTGGACAGGGGGGGCCCAGGGCCGCAGTATTTT. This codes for CAWSVTPYLDRGGPGPQYF.